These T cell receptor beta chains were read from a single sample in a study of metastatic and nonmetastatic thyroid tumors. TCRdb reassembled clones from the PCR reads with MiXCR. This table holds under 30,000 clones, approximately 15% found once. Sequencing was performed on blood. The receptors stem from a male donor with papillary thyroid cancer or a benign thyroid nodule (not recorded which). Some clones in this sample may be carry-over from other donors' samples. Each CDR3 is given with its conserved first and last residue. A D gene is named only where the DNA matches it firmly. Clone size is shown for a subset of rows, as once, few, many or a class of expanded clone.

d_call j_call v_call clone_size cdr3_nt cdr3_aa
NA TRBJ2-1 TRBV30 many TGTGCCTGGGGCCCGGCAGGTGAGCAGTTCTTC CAWGPAGEQFF
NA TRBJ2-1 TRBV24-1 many TGTGCCACCAGTGACCCCTGGGGGGGACAAGCCTACAATGAGCAGTTCTTC CATSDPWGGQAYNEQFF
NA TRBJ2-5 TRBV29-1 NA TGCAGCGTTGTGAGGTCTAGCGCGTTTGAGAACCAGTACTTC CSVVRSSAFENQYF
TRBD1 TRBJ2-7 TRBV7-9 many TGTGCCAGCAGCCATTACCGGGACAGACACTACGAGCAGTACTTC CASSHYRDRHYEQYF
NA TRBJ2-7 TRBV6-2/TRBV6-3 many TGTGCCACCTGGGGCCCCTACGAGCAGTACTTC CATWGPYEQYF
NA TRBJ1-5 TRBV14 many TGTGCCAGCAGCCAAGCGGGCCAGGGAGGCGGCCAGCCCCAGCATTTT CASSQAGQGGGQPQHF
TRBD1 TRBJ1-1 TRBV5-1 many TGCGCCAGCAGCGTTACCCCGGGACAGGGGAACACTGAAGCTTTCTTT CASSVTPGQGNTEAFF
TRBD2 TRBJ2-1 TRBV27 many TGTGCCAGCAGTTTACCCCTGCGGGGGGGTGGCAATGAGCAGTTCTTC CASSLPLRGGGNEQFF
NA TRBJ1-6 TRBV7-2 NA TGTGCCAGCAGCCCATACCGGGACGGAAGATCACAACTCCACTTT CASSPYRDGRSQLHF
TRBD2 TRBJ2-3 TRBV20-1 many TGCAGTGCCCAAGCGGCTAGCGGGGGACCCACAGATACGCAGTATTTC CSAQAASGGPTDTQYF
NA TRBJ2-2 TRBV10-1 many TGCGCCAGCAGTGAAGGGGGGGCGGACACCGGGGAGCTGTTTTTT CASSEGGADTGELFF
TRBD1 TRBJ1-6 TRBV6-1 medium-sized TGTGCCAGCAGACCCGGACAGGGGAATTATTCACCCCTCCACTTT CASRPGQGNYSPLHF
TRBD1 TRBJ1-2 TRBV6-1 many TGTGCCAGGGGGACAGCAAACTATGGCTACACCTTC CARGTANYGYTF
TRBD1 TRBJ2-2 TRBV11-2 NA TGTGCCAGCAGGACGACAGGGGTGGTCGGGGAGCTGTTTTTT CASRTTGVVGELFF
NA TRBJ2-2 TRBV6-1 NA TGTGCCAGCACCTTCTCTAGCCAGAACGCCGGGGAGCTGTTTTTT CASTFSSQNAGELFF
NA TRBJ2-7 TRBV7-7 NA TGTGACAGCAGCCCCGGGCAGGGGGGATGCTACGAGCAGTACTTC CDSSPGQGGCYEQYF
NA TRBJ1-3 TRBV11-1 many TGTGCCAGCAGCCCCCAAACCGGGTCGTCTGCTGGAAACACCATATATTTT CASSPQTGSSAGNTIYF
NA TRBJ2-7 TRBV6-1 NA TGTGCCACTGTTAGTTCAACGATCTCCTACGAGCAGTACTTC CATVSSTISYEQYF
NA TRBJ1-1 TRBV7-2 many TGTGCCAGCAGCTTAGCGGGGATTATTGAAGCTTTCTTT CASSLAGIIEAFF
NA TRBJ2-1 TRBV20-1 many TGCAGTGCTAGAGACAGCGGCGCATCTTCGGAGCAGTTCTTC CSARDSGASSEQFF
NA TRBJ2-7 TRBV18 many TGTGCCAGCTCACTAAACCGAGGAGAGCAGTACTTC CASSLNRGEQYF
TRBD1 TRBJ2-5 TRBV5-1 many TGCGCCAGCAGCTTGGCCGGGACAGGGGTTTTGGAGACCCAGTACTTC CASSLAGTGVLETQYF
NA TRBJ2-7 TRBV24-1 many TGTGCCACCAGTGATCCTAGGGAGCAGTACTTC CATSDPREQYF
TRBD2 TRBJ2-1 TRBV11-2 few TGTGCCAGCAGCTTAGTGGCGGGGGGGCCGATCGATGAGCAGTTCTTC CASSLVAGGPIDEQFF
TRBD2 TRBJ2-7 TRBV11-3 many TGTGCCAGCAGTCAAAAGCGGGAGGGTTACGAGCAGTACTTC CASSQKREGYEQYF
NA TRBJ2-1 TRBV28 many TGTGCCAGCAGTCCCTTTGGGGAGGAGCAGTTCTTC CASSPFGEEQFF
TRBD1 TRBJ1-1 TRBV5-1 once TGCGCCAGCAGCTCCCCGGACAGGTTGAACACTGAAGCTTTCTTT CASSSPDRLNTEAFF
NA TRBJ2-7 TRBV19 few TGTGCCAGTAGCCATGTACAGTGGGCATGGAACGAGCAGTACTTC CASSHVQWAWNEQYF
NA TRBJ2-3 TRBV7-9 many TGTGCCAGCAGCCCCACCTGGACAAAAATGTATTTT CASSPTWTKMYF
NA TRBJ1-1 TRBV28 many TGTGCCAGCGGCGTTGCGCCCACTGAAGCTTTCTTT CASGVAPTEAFF
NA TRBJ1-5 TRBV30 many TGTGCCTGGAGTTCTAAAAACAATCAGCCCCAGCATTTT CAWSSKNNQPQHF
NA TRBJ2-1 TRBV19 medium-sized TGTGCCAGTAGTAGACCCGGGGACCTGAATGAGCAGTTCTTC CASSRPGDLNEQFF
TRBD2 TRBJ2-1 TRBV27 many TGTGCCAGCAGTCCCTCGGGACTAGGAAGCAATGAGCAGTTCTTC CASSPSGLGSNEQFF
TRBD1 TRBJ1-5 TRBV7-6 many TGTGCCAGCAGCGGCACAGGGGGTGGACAGCCCCAGCATTTT CASSGTGGGQPQHF
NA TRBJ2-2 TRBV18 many TGTGCCAGCTCACCCGCGGACCGCCAGATTATCACCGGGGAGCTGTTTTTT CASSPADRQIITGELFF
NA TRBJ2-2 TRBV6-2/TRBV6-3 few TGTGCCAGCAGTTACCCCGTTGGAACAAGCAACACCGGGGAGCTGTTTTTT CASSYPVGTSNTGELFF
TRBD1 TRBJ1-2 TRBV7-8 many TGTGCCAGCAGCTTAGGCACCGGGACAGCCTATGGCTACACCTTC CASSLGTGTAYGYTF
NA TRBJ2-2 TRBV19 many TGTGCCAGTAGGCGGGCTGGGAGTAACACCGGGGAGCTGTTTTTT CASRRAGSNTGELFF
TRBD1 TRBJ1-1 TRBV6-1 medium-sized TGTGCCAGCAGTGAAGAAGAAGGGGGCGGAACTGAAGCTTTCTTT CASSEEEGGGTEAFF
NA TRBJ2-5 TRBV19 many TGTGCCAGTAGCAGGACTCCGCAAGAGACCCAGTACTTC CASSRTPQETQYF
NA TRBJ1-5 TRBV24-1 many TGTGCCACCAGTGATGCCTATAGCAATCAGCCCCAGCATTTT CATSDAYSNQPQHF
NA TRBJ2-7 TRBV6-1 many TGTGCCAGCAGTTATTTAGGCGTATACGAGCAGTACTTC CASSYLGVYEQYF
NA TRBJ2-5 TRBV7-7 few TGTGCCAGCAGCTTATCCTCTCAGACCCAGTACTTC CASSLSSQTQYF
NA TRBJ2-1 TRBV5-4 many TGTGCCAGCAGCACGGGGGTCAATGAGCAGTTCTTC CASSTGVNEQFF
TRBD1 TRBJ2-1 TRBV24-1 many TGTGCCACCAGTGATAGTCCCGGGACAGGGAACAATGAGCAGTTCTTC CATSDSPGTGNNEQFF